This T cell receptor beta chain was identified in a study of spatial heterogeneity in lung cancer. In the study overall: Alpha-chain sequences were consistently detected in smaller numbers than beta-chain sequences. A unique TCR and UMI combination showed up more than ten times in raw reads, on average. Study results and caveats: In tumors, expanded intratumoral alpha and beta TCR counts tracked mutation counts.

Germline CDR1 SGDLS, CDR2 YYNGEE. The CDR3 length is 13 residues. The trim removed 3 bases at V and 9 bases at J, leaving 5 bases unmatched. Time point defined: sample taken at primary tumor resection. Whole RNA came from tumor, nontumor lung or frozen PBMC and was sequenced without being sorted. TCRdb called the 5' RACE reads again in MiXCR, with one record for every CDR3 protein. The repertoire consists of about 9,300 distinct CDR3 sequences, with around 6.5% occurring once and the leading ten covering 25% to 30%. By sample share, this clonotype is medium-sized. No antigen is known for it. The sequence was collected from a male donor with early-stage non-small cell lung cancer. The rearrangement links TRBV9 to TRBJ2-3; 9 positions agree with TRBD2. Sequencing used lung tumor tissue, obtained at surgery. The DNA for the CDR3 is TGTGCCAGCAGCGGCGGGGGGGCCGGCACGCAGTATTTT. It specifies CASSGGGAGTQYF. The full variable domain, with the rest looked up from reference TRBV9 and TRBJ2-3, is DSGVTQTPKHLITATGQRVTLRCSPRSGDLSVYWYQQSLDQGLQFLIQYYNGEERAKGNILERFSAQQFPDLHSELNLSSLELGDSALYFCASSGGGAGTQYFGPGTRLTVL.